This is a list of T cell receptor beta chains from one sample in a study of pediatric ulcerative colitis. Method: immunoSEQ multiplex PCR; TCRdb's copy keeps in-frame clones and lacks some. The sample includes around 65,000 clones, around four fifths of them seen just once. The sequenced sample was blood. The receptor source for this set is a boy aged 5-17 years with moderate ulcerative colitis. Each CDR3 is given with its conserved first and last residue. The order of the fields is V gene, D gene, J gene, CDR3 protein. D genes are given only for firm matches.

V gene: TRBV21-1
D gene: .
J gene: TRBJ1-5
CDR3 protein: CASSDGQINQPQHF

V gene: TRBV19
D gene: TRBD1
J gene: TRBJ2-7
CDR3 protein: CASSPRGQGFSYEQYF

V gene: TRBV7-2
D gene: TRBD2
J gene: TRBJ2-7
CDR3 protein: CASSLGGSRGEQYF

V gene: TRBV19
D gene: .
J gene: TRBJ2-3
CDR3 protein: CASSTGKPVLLF

V gene: TRBV19
D gene: TRBD1
J gene: TRBJ2-4
CDR3 protein: CASSPGQATTVTAKNIQYF

V gene: TRBV30
D gene: TRBD2
J gene: TRBJ2-1
CDR3 protein: CAWMLGGRRSEQFF

V gene: TRBV19
D gene: TRBD2
J gene: TRBJ2-5
CDR3 protein: CASSKPGLVGETQYF

V gene: TRBV7-7
D gene: .
J gene: TRBJ2-7
CDR3 protein: CASSLYAFSYEQYF

V gene: TRBV4-3
D gene: .
J gene: TRBJ2-1
CDR3 protein: CASSRGTYNEQFF

V gene: TRBV7-2
D gene: .
J gene: TRBJ2-7
CDR3 protein: CASSRAGTTYEQYF

V gene: TRBV30
D gene: .
J gene: TRBJ2-5
CDR3 protein: CAWSVLGETQYF

V gene: TRBV30
D gene: .
J gene: TRBJ2-4
CDR3 protein: CAWSVHPGQKNIQYF

V gene: TRBV19
D gene: .
J gene: TRBJ1-1
CDR3 protein: CASSIAGANTEAFF

V gene: TRBV6-1
D gene: TRBD1
J gene: TRBJ2-7
CDR3 protein: CASSSSGTAYEQYF

V gene: TRBV27
D gene: .
J gene: TRBJ1-4
CDR3 protein: CASRLYSGDYEKLFF

V gene: TRBV18
D gene: TRBD1
J gene: TRBJ1-5
CDR3 protein: CASSRQAGQGATDQPQHF

V gene: TRBV15
D gene: TRBD2
J gene: TRBJ2-3
CDR3 protein: CATSPLSPGLESADTQYF

V gene: TRBV7-9
D gene: .
J gene: TRBJ1-1
CDR3 protein: CASSFQGWGTEAFF